This T cell receptor (beta chain) was observed in a study of T cells in Graves' hyperthyroidism and ophthalmopathy. Study context: Before any treatment, at initial diagnosis, peripheral blood was collected. Whole-study results and caveats: A model using 13 V-J features told ophthalmopathy apart from stable hyperthyroidism. Blood held most thyroid clonotypes expanded above 0.001 frequency.

Those with hyperthyroidism were 18 to 65 years old, newly diagnosed, and ill for under 2 months. There were TCR beta CDR3 regions amplified from RNA transcripts. HTBI primers were employed in a first-round RT-PCR of the TCR CDR3. TCRdb redid the calling of the multiplex PCR reads with MiXCR, one entry per CDR3 protein. In the table there are more than 350,000 distinct CDR3 sequences, about 17% of which are singletons. CDR3 length: 19 residues. Germline assignment: CDR1 SGHAT and CDR2 FQNNGV. Trimming at V came to 2 bases and at J to 3 bases, leaving 11 bases not matched to a gene. There are many counts of this clonotype. The antigen is not known.

This TCR came from a woman aged 25 to 39 with Graves' hyperthyroidism that later progressed to Graves' ophthalmopathy. Material for sequencing was blood. The rearrangement links TRBV11-2 to TRBJ2-4; 12 nucleotides line up with TRBD2. CDR3 region: CASSLPTHLAGGDKNIQYF. CDR3 coding DNA: TGTGCCAGCAGCTTACCCACCCACCTAGCGGGAGGGGACAAAAACATTCAGTACTTC.